One TCR beta chain is described in this entry. This clone's antigen is unknown. There are no base qualities to consult, and no much larger clone falls within one base. From each donor, a single peripheral blood sample of about 116 mL on average was drawn into heparinised tubes. A BD FACSAria II and a panel including CD45RO, CCR7, CD25, CD127, CD95 and CD27 were used to sort naive, central memory, regulatory and stem cell-like memory CD4+ T cells. Every sorted population had a purity above 98%. PBMCs were separated immediately by Lymphoprep density gradient centrifugation and were stained directly, without being cultured. To minimize batch effects, samples were stained and sorted in pairs, one healthy donor with one patient per experiment. CDR1 SGHRS and CDR2 YFSETQ were looked up in the germline V gene. Including the terminal cysteine and phenylalanine, the CDR3 comprises 16 residues. Solely the CDR3 DNA is kept, with 48 bases framed from the first base. Between the V and J ends, shortened by 1 base and 0 bases respectively, the junction contains 10 bases.

This sample stems from a study of beta chain features in type 1 diabetes (dated by TCRdb to the late 2010s). Turning to the overall study: Mean age, gender distribution, total cell number and subset yield were not different between patients and healthy donors. A total of roughly 98,000,000 sorted cells were examined across all samples, and a strong correlation was observed between cell number per subset and RNA yield. In the study, TCRB repertoires of sorted circulating CD4+ T cell subsets from recently diagnosed type 1 diabetes patients were compared with those of matched healthy donors. Whereas all 30 or so donors provided naive and central memory subsets, regulatory and stem cell-like memory subsets were isolated from just 8 patients and roughly 8 healthy donors.

All of the isolated RNA was reverse transcribed with the High Capacity cDNA Reverse Transcription Kit, so expressed TCRB transcripts were sequenced. Deep immunoSEQ sequencing was performed on naive, central memory and regulatory T cell samples, with an average of roughly 3.3 million total reads per sample. Sorted cells were lysed in RLT buffer and RNA was extracted with DNase-treated RNeasy Micro or Mini kits, depending on cell number. Each cell subset was processed separately to prevent cross-contamination, with patient and healthy donor samples processed together. The immunoSEQ multiplex PCR was used to amplify TCRB sequences from cDNA, yielding 87-bp fragments that span the CDR3 region. The amplicons were sequenced using the Illumina HiSeq platform. Regarding the original processing steps: PCR bias was computationally corrected using synthetic template baselines, reads within Hamming distance 2 were collapsed, and singletons that could not be merged were discarded. Reads were aligned to IMGT to assign V, D and J genes, CDR3 length, and insertions or deletions at six rearrangement sites. Within each subset, clonotype counts were normalized to sorted cell number, and only after that were true diversity and Gini coefficients computed with the tcR R package. Repertoire sharing was quantified using the overlap coefficient calculated on TCRB nucleotide sequences. Out-of-frame TCRB sequences from naive cells were analyzed to stand in for the pre-selection repertoire. TCRdb obtained this table from immuneACCESS and retained in-frame rearrangements with V and J assigned. These tables miss some clones; where compared with another copy, unresolved V genes account for less than half of the shortfall, and the remainder is unexplained. V, J and clone size reflect that table, while D and trimming were determined from the DNA. In this sample the table shows some 700,000 clones, about an eighth of which occur a single time. The ten largest clonotypes hold 0.02% to 0.025% of the sample.

The paper as a whole reports these results and caveats: The naive, central memory and regulatory TCRB repertoires appeared to resemble one another more closely among patients than among healthy donors. In all four CD4+ subsets, TCRB CDR3 length was moderately but significantly shorter in type 1 diabetes patients. Only small numbers of individuals were included in the HLA sub-analyses, which left unresolved whether HLA type had any influence on TCRB rearrangement. Sequencing cDNA rather than genomic DNA could over-represent highly expressing activated cells, although activation and CD3 levels did not differ between groups. Patients with type 1 diabetes made fewer insertions and deleted more nucleotides at VDJ recombination sites, implying thymic rearrangement abnormalities. PCR might favor shorter templates, but patient and control samples were amplified and corrected together, so any skew would affect both groups equally.

Sequenced material: naive CD4+ T cells from blood. Per the publication, the cell subset or site label means: true naive CD4+ T cells. In this chain, TRBV5-1 is recombined with TRBJ2-2; confidence is insufficient to name the D gene. The sequence was collected from a man in his late teens or twenties with type 1 diabetes. The CDR3 protein sequence reads: CASSLQPLANTGELFF. The sequence in DNA is TGCGCCAGCAGCTTGCAGCCTCTCGCGAACACCGGGGAGCTGTTTTTT.